Below, 26 T cell receptor beta chains from the same sample are listed, as sequenced in a study of T cells in localized non-small cell lung cancer. Assay used: immunoSEQ multiplex PCR; TCRdb lists only in-frame clones, some missing. The data hold roughly 5,200 clones, with around 60% observed a single time. The sample consisted of lymph node tissue, taken before any cancer treatment. These receptors were taken from a male donor at least 60 years old with stage I squamous cell lung carcinoma.

The chain combines TRBV19 with TRBJ2-7; no clear D gene. The CDR3 contains 14 residues. The ends were cut back, 1 base at V and 0 bases at J, with 7 bases in the middle. Germline V gene sequence: CDR1 LNHDA, CDR2 SQIVND (reference sequence). DNA for the CDR3: TGTGCCAGTAGTATAGGAACCAACTCCTACGAGCAGTACTTC. It yields the protein CASSIGTNSYEQYF.

This clone was counted only a few times. The rearrangement joins TRBV6-7 to TRBJ1-1, with D perhaps matching TRBD1 (5 bases). TRBV6-7 is assigned to the ORF class and has an uncertain function. Between the trimmed V and J ends, which lost 5 bases and 2 bases, there was a span of 9 bases. The CDR3 consists of 13 residues. The CDR3: CASSEQENTEAFF. The CDR3 nucleotides are TGTGCCAGCAGTGAACAGGAAAACACTGAAGCTTTCTTT.

This chain uses TRBV6-8 with TRBJ2-7; 7 bases agree with TRBD1. The CDR3 runs to 13 residues. The trim removed 5 bases at V and 6 bases at J, leaving 7 bases unmatched. Germline V gene lookup returns CDR1 MNHGY and CDR2 SAAAGT. The DNA of the CDR3 is TGTGCCAGCAGTAGGCTAGGGGACAGCGAGCAGTACTTC. Translated: CASSRLGDSEQYF.

V usage is TRBV7-5 and J usage is TRBJ1-4. TRBV7-5 is a known pseudogene. The CDR3 is 17 amino acids. The CDR3 DNA follows: TGTGCCAGCAGCTTAGGGCCACAAAGACGGGTGGGGGAAAAACTGTTTTTT. This gives the protein CASSLGPQRRVGEKLFF.

This clone was detected a few times. This sequence joins TRBV6-8 and TRBJ1-5; 10 positions agree with TRBD1. Trimming removed 6 bases from V and 8 bases from J; junction bases left unmatched: 10. The germline V gene has CDR1 MNHGY and CDR2 SAAAGT. The CDR3 contains 15 residues. DNA for the CDR3: TGTGCCAGCAGCCAACCGACAGGGGGCGCGAAGCCCCAGCATTTT. It is translated as CASSQPTGGAKPQHF.

This chain links TRBV28 with TRBJ1-5; 10 positions match TRBD1. Looked up from germline, CDR1 is MDHEN and CDR2 is SYDVKM. This CDR3 has 15 amino acids. V shed 6 bases and J 5 bases; nucleotides not matched to a gene: 7. The CDR3 nucleotides read TGTGCCAGCAGGGGGACAGGGGAGTGGGATCAGCCCCAGCATTTT. This translates into CASRGTGEWDQPQHF. The full variable domain, with the rest looked up from reference TRBV28 and TRBJ1-5, is DVKVTQSSRYLVKRTGEKVFLECVQDMDHENMFWYRQDPGLGLRLIYFSYDVKMKEKGDIPEGYSVSREKKERFSLILESASTNQTSMYLCASRGTGEWDQPQHFGDGTRLSIL.

The genes are TRBV30 and TRBJ2-6; TRBD1 matches 8 bases. Unmatched junction bases numbered 0, after V lost 3 bases and J lost 2 bases. From germline, CDR1 is GTSNPN and CDR2 SVGIG (reference sequence). The CDR3 spans 14 residues. The CDR3 sequence is CAWRDRAGANVLTF. DNA for the CDR3: TGTGCCTGGAGGGACAGGGCTGGGGCCAACGTCCTGACTTTC.

The chain is built from TRBV7-6 and TRBJ2-2, with TRBD1 identical over 9 bases. Germline-derived CDR1 and CDR2 are SGHVS and FNYEAQ. Unmatched junction bases numbered 2, after V lost 2 bases and J lost 1 base. The CDR3 spans 16 residues. CDR3 in amino acids: CASSLSDRGNTGELFF. In DNA, the CDR3 is TGTGCCAGCAGCTTATCGGACAGGGGGAACACCGGGGAGCTGTTTTTT.

The chain carries TRBV18 and TRBJ2-3; D tentatively reads TRBD1 or TRBD2 (5 bases each). The CDR3 has 16 amino acids. Germline lookup yields CDR1 KGHSH and CDR2 LQKENI. Trimming removed 6 bases at V and 2 bases at J, with 18 bases between. The CDR3 nucleotides read TGTGCCAGCTCGCCCGACCTACTAGGGGCCACAGATACGCAGTATTTT. Its protein is CASSPDLLGATDTQYF.

The chain uses TRBV19 and TRBJ2-1; D ambiguous. The length of the CDR3 is 14 residues. The ends were cut back, 6 bases at V and 0 bases at J, with 9 bases in the middle. Germline lookup yields CDR1 LNHDA and CDR2 SQIVND (reference sequence). The CDR3: CASSILSSYNEQFF. CDR3 sequence (DNA): TGTGCCAGTAGCATACTAAGCTCCTACAATGAGCAGTTCTTC.

This clone was seen a few times. The CDR3 region has the DNA TGTGCCAGCTCACCACCGTTCCCCGGGGACGAGCAGTACTTC. Its translation is CASSPPFPGDEQYF. The chain is built from TRBV18 and TRBJ2-7; a weak D match, TRBD2 (5 bases). Trimming stripped 0 bases from V and 5 bases from J, with 11 bases between. The V gene's germline CDR1 is KGHSH and CDR2 LQKENI. This CDR3 is 14 amino acids long.

By proportion, this clone is medium-sized. The chain carries TRBV6-8 and TRBJ1-1; D is uncertain. The CDR3 contains 13 residues. The ends were cut back, 4 bases at V and 6 bases at J, with 12 bases in the middle. Germline lookup yields CDR1 MNHGY and CDR2 SAAAGT. CDR3 sequence: CASSSGPVPEAFF. CDR3 nucleotide sequence: TGTGCCAGCAGTTCCGGACCAGTGCCTGAAGCTTTCTTT.

The V gene is TRBV9, the J gene TRBJ2-4, with D possibly matching TRBD1 (5 bases). This CDR3 has 12 residues. Trimming left V 4 bases short and J 5 bases short, with 7 bases between. CDR1 is SGDLS, CDR2 YYNGEE, per germline. The CDR3 sequence is CASSSRENIQYF. Here the CDR3 DNA reads TGTGCCAGCAGCTCCAGGGAAAACATTCAGTACTTC.

The table lists this clone with a few counts. This chain joins TRBV30 and TRBJ1-1; 7 bases align to TRBD1. V gave up 2 bases and J gave up 4 bases; unmatched junction bases: 4. The CDR3 runs to 13 residues. Germline CDR1 is GTSNPN and CDR2 is SVGIG (reference sequence). The CDR3 is CAWSLAGGTEAFF. The CDR3, as DNA: TGTGCCTGGAGTCTCGCAGGGGGCACTGAAGCTTTCTTT. The entire variable domain, with the rest obtained from reference TRBV30 and TRBJ1-1, is as follows: SQTIHQWPATLVQPVGSPLSLECTVEGTSNPNLYWYRQAAGRGLQLLFYSVGIGQISSEVPQNLSASRPQDRQFILSSKKLLLSDSGFYLCAWSLAGGTEAFFGQGTRLTVV.

The chain uses TRBV18 and TRBJ2-7; 9 bases align to TRBD2. Germline V gene data show CDR1 as KGHSH and CDR2 as LQKENI. J lost 2 bases, V lost 2 bases, and 4 bases had no gene match. CDR3 length equals 15 residues. The CDR3 spells CASSPTGTSTYEQYF. The CDR3 DNA is TGTGCCAGCTCACCAACCGGGACTAGCACCTACGAGCAGTACTTC.

The chain employs TRBV28 and TRBJ2-1, with 10 bases fitting TRBD1. CDR1 is MDHEN, CDR2 SYDVKM, per germline. Trimming took 6 bases from V and 8 from J; bases not matched to a gene: 10. The CDR3 loop spans 15 amino acids. CDR3 sequence (DNA): TGTGCCAGCAGCCTCCCCGGACAGGGGGGGGATGAGCAGTTCTTC. As protein: CASSLPGQGGDEQFF.

This clone was seen a few times. This sequence joins TRBV7-5 and TRBJ2-3; the D call of TRBD1 is as the table states it, not checked on the DNA. TRBV7-5 is a pseudogene. The CDR3 length is 15 residues. CDR3 protein: CASSPGFPATDTQYF. The DNA of the CDR3 is TGTGCCAGCAGCCCTGGCTTCCCCGCCACAGATACGCAGTATTTT.

This sequence joins TRBV25-1 and TRBJ2-5; tentative D call: TRBD1 (5 bases). V gave up 4 bases and J gave up 0 bases, with 12 bases separating them. The CDR3 runs 15 residues. Germline V CDR1 and CDR2: MGHDK, SYGVNS. The CDR3 loop reads CASSATTGYQETQYF. Written as DNA, the CDR3 is TGTGCCAGCAGTGCAACTACAGGATACCAAGAGACCCAGTACTTC.

This clone appeared a single time. In DNA form, the CDR3 reads TGCAGCGTTGGCAGCGGGAGCTACGAGCAGTACTTC. Translated, it gives CSVGSGSYEQYF. This chain joins TRBV29-1 and TRBJ2-7; 8 bases fit TRBD2. CDR1 and CDR2 from the germline V gene are SQVTM and ANQGSEA. The V segment lost 4 bases and the J segment 3 bases; nucleotides outside the gene matches: 2. CDR3 size: 12 residues.

This chain uses TRBV28 with TRBJ2-5; tentatively, D is TRBD1 or TRBD2 (5 bases each). This CDR3 is built from 13 residues. The germline V and J ends were trimmed by 7 bases and 5 bases, with 14 bases remaining between them. CDR1 is MDHEN and CDR2 is SYDVKM in the germline V gene. As DNA, the CDR3 is TGTGCCAGCATTGGGACGGCATGGGAGACCCAGTACTTC. Its protein is CASIGTAWETQYF.

This clone was seen only a few times. V gene TRBV6-8 combines with J gene TRBJ2-1; D unclear. The germline gives CDR1 MNHGY, CDR2 SAAAGT. The CDR3 has 13 residues. V lost 7 bases to trimming and J lost 7 bases, with 14 bases between them. The CDR3 coding sequence is TGTGCCAGCAACCGAGGACCTATAAATGAGCAGTTCTTC. It specifies CASNRGPINEQFF.

The rearrangement uses TRBV5-1 and TRBJ2-7; 7 nucleotides align to TRBD1. CDR3 length: 14 residues. Germline-derived CDR1 and CDR2 are SGHRS and YFSETQ. The ends lost 4 bases at V and 2 bases at J; junction bases unmatched: 6. CDR3 protein: CASSPRQGTYEQYF. CDR3 coding DNA: TGCGCCAGCAGCCCAAGACAGGGTACCTACGAGCAGTACTTC.

This clone was picked up a small number of times. This chain uses TRBV14 with TRBJ2-5; a weak D match, TRBD2 (5 bases). Trimming cost V 0 bases and J 5 bases, with 19 bases left between them. The length of the CDR3 is 17 residues. Germline assignment: CDR1 SGHDN and CDR2 FVKESK. Written as DNA, the CDR3 is TGTGCCAGCAGCCAAGATCGAAGAGGGATTCGAGGGGAGACCCAGTACTTC. Encoded protein: CASSQDRRGIRGETQYF. Based on the CDR3 plus reference TRBV14 and TRBJ2-5, the full variable domain is EAGVTQFPSHSVIEKGQTVTLRCDPISGHDNLYWYRRVMGKEIKFLLHFVKESKQDESGMPNNRFLAERTGGTYSTLKVQPAELEDSGVYFCASSQDRRGIRGETQYFGPGTRLLVL.

The V and J genes are TRBV12-5 and TRBJ2-4; no firm D call. V was cut by 1 base and J by 8 bases, with 3 bases left in between. This CDR3 is built from 11 residues. CDR1 is LGHNT and CDR2 is FRNRAP in the germline V gene. As DNA, the CDR3 is TGTGCTAGTGGTTTGGAATACATTCAGTACTTC. As protein: CASGLEYIQYF.

The chain has TRBV19 and TRBJ1-3, with D maybe TRBD1 (6 bases). V lost 6 bases and J 2 bases, leaving 11 bases between the germline ends. Germline V CDR1 and CDR2: LNHDA, SQIVND (reference sequence). CDR3 length equals 14 residues. Here the CDR3 DNA reads TGTGCCAGTAGCCCCCAGGGGACTGGAAACACCATATATTTT. It codes for CASSPQGTGNTIYF.

J is TRBJ2-1 and V is TRBV6-8, with 11 bases fitting TRBD2. Germline V lookup: CDR1 MNHGY, CDR2 SAAAGT. V lost 2 bases and J lost 4; bases outside the gene matches: 4. The CDR3 totals 16 residues. The CDR3 reads CASSYALAGAYNEQFF. CDR3 nucleotide sequence: TGTGCCAGCAGTTACGCACTAGCGGGGGCTTACAATGAGCAGTTCTTC.